This T cell receptor beta chain was captured in a study of blood T cell repertoires in COVID-19. Study as a whole: The study drew acute and convalescent COVID-19 samples from the United States, Italy and Spain. T cells, B-cell-depleted T cells, or PBMCs provided the cDNA or gDNA that served as material.

CDR1 and CDR2 from the germline V gene are MNHEY and SVGAGI. This CDR3 has 13 residues. With 8 bases removed from V and 7 bases from J, the gap between germline ends came to 15 bases. In the authors' workflow: Amplification from reference gene primers served as the basis for estimated nucleated cell counts. The table came from immunoSEQ multiplex PCR; TCRdb's copy has only in-frame clones and leaves some out. That table furnishes V, J and clone size, whereas the DNA furnished D and trimming. The repertoire holds around 63,000 clones, approximately 80% seen once, with roughly 7% in the top ten. The clonotype comes from a man in his 60s with acute or convalescent COVID-19. The chain joins TRBV6-5 to TRBJ1-5; no reliable D call. Sample: peripheral blood. The CDR3 spells CASGVQEGQPQHF. The CDR3 region has the DNA TGTGCCAGCGGCGTCCAGGAGGGACAGCCCCAGCATTTT.